This passage covers 10 T cell receptor beta chains from one sample sequenced in a study of blood T cell repertoires in COVID-19. Sequencing used immunoSEQ multiplex PCR; TCRdb keeps in-frame clones, though not all of them. The data show fewer than 250,000 clones, roughly 87% seen once. Sequencing was done on a sample of PBMCs or T cells enriched from blood (not recorded which). The receptors come from a man younger than 45 in a cohort exposed to, infected with or recovered from COVID-19 (not recorded which).

In this sample, this clone turned up once. V gene TRBV6-2 or TRBV6-3 combines with J gene TRBJ1-2; no reliable D call. This CDR3 is built from 16 residues. Trimming took 0 bases from V and 0 from J, leaving 11 bases between them. Germline CDR1 and CDR2: MNHEY and SVGEGT. CDR3 coding DNA: TGTGCCAGCAGTTACTCCTGGCACAAACCTAACTATGGCTACACCTTC. Protein sequence: CASSYSWHKPNYGYTF.

The chain joins TRBV6-4 to TRBJ1-5, with D perhaps matching TRBD1 (5 bases). The CDR3 runs 15 residues. Germline CDR1 and CDR2: MRHNA and SNTAGT. V gave up 9 bases and J gave up 2 bases, with 17 bases separating them. The CDR3 sequence: CASQIPGRGNQPQHF. CDR3 DNA: TGTGCCAGTCAAATACCCGGCAGGGGCAATCAGCCCCAGCATTTT.

The rearrangement links TRBV28 to TRBJ2-5; D not resolved. Between the trimmed V and J ends, which lost 5 bases and 2 bases, there was a span of 15 bases. Germline V CDR1 and CDR2: MDHEN, SYDVKM. The CDR3 has 15 residues. CDR3 region: CASSTPADTQETQYF. The CDR3 DNA is TGTGCCAGCAGTACCCCGGCGGATACTCAAGAGACCCAGTACTTC.

This clone was detected a few times. This rearrangement joins TRBV27 to TRBJ2-5; 13 bases agree with TRBD2. This CDR3 is 16 amino acids long. J lost 5 bases, V lost 5 bases, and 8 bases had no gene match. CDR1 MNHEY and CDR2 SMNVEV come from the germline V gene (reference sequence). CDR3 bases: TGTGCCAGCAGTCCGAGGGGACTAGCGGGATTGGAGACCCAGTACTTC. Its protein product is CASSPRGLAGLETQYF.

J is TRBJ1-5 and V is TRBV28; 8 bases are a match to TRBD1. In germline, CDR1 is MDHEN, CDR2 SYDVKM. The trim removed 2 bases at V and 6 bases at J, leaving 12 bases unmatched. The CDR3 runs 17 residues. The CDR3 nucleotides are TGTGCCAGCAGTTTAGGGGGTGGTCAGGGGGCAGGTCAGCCCCAGCATTTT. Amino acids: CASSLGGGQGAGQPQHF.

The sample holds one count of this clone. This chain joins TRBV27 and TRBJ2-1, with TRBD2 identical over 8 bases. Per the germline V gene, CDR1 is MNHEY and CDR2 is SMNVEV (reference sequence). J was trimmed by 7 bases and V by 3 bases; bases with no gene match: 11. This CDR3 contains 16 residues. CDR3 coding DNA: TGTGCCAGCAGTTTTTGGCTAGCGGGTCCCAAGAATGAGCAGTTCTTC. Translation gives CASSFWLAGPKNEQFF.

The chain uses TRBV24-1 and TRBJ2-1; D is ambiguous. Deletions cut 1 base from V and 5 bases from J, with 8 bases between. CDR1 and CDR2 from the germline V gene are KGHDR and SFDVKD. CDR3 length: 14 amino acids. DNA of the CDR3: TGTGCCACCAGTGATTTTTCGCGGAACAATGAGCAGTTCTTC. The encoded protein is CATSDFSRNNEQFF.

The chain uses TRBV5-4 and TRBJ2-1, with D perhaps TRBD2 (6 bases). CDR3 size: 19 residues. Germline V CDR1 and CDR2: SGHNT, YYREEE (reference sequence). Trimming left V 2 bases short and J 0 bases short, with 21 bases between. CDR3 in amino acids: CASSLSPAGRLSSYNEQFF. The CDR3 DNA reads as TGTGCCAGCAGCTTATCCCCAGCGGGTAGGCTCAGCTCCTACAATGAGCAGTTCTTC.

The chain uses TRBV18 and TRBJ2-7; 7 nucleotides align to TRBD1. J was trimmed by 0 bases and V by 3 bases; bases with no gene match: 8. Germline V lookup: CDR1 KGHSH, CDR2 LQKENI. This CDR3 region has 16 residues. The CDR3 coding sequence is TGTGCCAGCTCACCGGGGTTAGGGACAGCCTCCTACGAGCAGTACTTC. Translating gives CASSPGLGTASYEQYF. Full variable domain (outside the CDR3, taken from reference TRBV18 and TRBJ2-7): NAGVMQNPRHLVRRRGQEARLRCSPMKGHSHVYWYRQLPEEGLKFMVYLQKENIIDESGMPKERFSAEFPKEGPSILRIQQVVRGDSAAYFCASSPGLGTASYEQYFGPGTRLTVT.

This chain links TRBV5-5 with TRBJ1-3; no clear D gene. V gave up 0 bases and J gave up 4 bases, with 14 bases separating them. Germline CDR1 is SGHKS and CDR2 is YYEKEE (reference sequence). The CDR3 has 16 amino acids. For the CDR3, the DNA is TGTGCCAGCAGCTTGGCCACAAAGACGGGGGGAAACACCATATATTTT. It specifies CASSLATKTGGNTIYF.